This section outlines one T cell receptor beta chain sequence together with its context. Antigen specificity is unknown. Sequencing of cultured CD4+ T cell DNA used the Oncomine TCR Beta short-read assay. Researchers extracted genomic DNA from CD4+ T cells that had been cultured. One entry per CDR3 protein results from TCRdb running MiXCR on the PCR reads. The profile shows approximately 3,000 distinct CDR3 sequences, over 75% of them singletons. Treatment meaning: roughly nine-day PBMC culture with coronavirus spike peptide pools or control peptides (ViraFEST assay). This entry is derived from a study of vaccination and CD4 T cells after COVID-19. Study as a whole: The convalescent population consisted of six males and four females, two of whom were of Hispanic ethnicity.

J lost 0 bases, V lost 4 bases, and 6 bases had no gene match. This CDR3 is 16 amino acids long. CDR1 and CDR2 from the germline V gene are MNHEY and SVGEGT. This TCR came from a human donor who had recovered from COVID-19. The chain is built from TRBV6-2 or TRBV6-3 and TRBJ2-7; TRBD2 matches at 10 bases. Sequences were obtained from CD4+ T cells from blood, cultured in vitro. CDR3 bases: TGTGCCAGCAGTTCCTTTAGCGGGGGGAGCTCCTACGAGCAGTACTTC. This gives the protein CASSSFSGGSSYEQYF.